Sequencing of this T cell receptor beta chain was carried out in a study of metastatic and nonmetastatic thyroid tumors. Study-level background: Comparative analysis of repertoires was undertaken across blood and tumor or nodule tissue obtained from malignant and benign thyroid patients.

Germline CDR1 and CDR2: DFQATT and SNEGSKA (reference sequence). This CDR3 has 19 amino acids. The trim removed 0 bases at V and 2 bases at J, leaving 16 bases unmatched. Study-level points and caveats: Malignant thyroid tumors reportedly exceeded benign nodules significantly in TCR beta diversity, with the difference appearing in blood and tumor.

This clone was seen at least ten times. Its antigen is unknown. As originally analysed: CDR3 was compared across clinicopathological groups, and the resulting differences were used to build a distant-metastasis classifier for papillary thyroid cancer. TCRdb re-called clones via MiXCR from the PCR reads. Clone size and V and J calls follow TCRdb, not the original study. The table records about 89,000 clones, roughly an eighth of them present only once. Every patient underwent thyroid surgery untreated. The chain combines TRBV20-1 with TRBJ2-1; 7 bases map to TRBD2. This TCR derives from a female donor with papillary thyroid cancer or a benign thyroid nodule (not recorded which). Some clones in this sample may be carry-over from other donors' samples. The material sequenced was tumor tissue. The CDR3 DNA reads as TGCAGTGCTAGAGATGTAGGACTAGATGTTTCCCCAGCCTACAATGAGCAGTTCTTC. It encodes CSARDVGLDVSPAYNEQFF.